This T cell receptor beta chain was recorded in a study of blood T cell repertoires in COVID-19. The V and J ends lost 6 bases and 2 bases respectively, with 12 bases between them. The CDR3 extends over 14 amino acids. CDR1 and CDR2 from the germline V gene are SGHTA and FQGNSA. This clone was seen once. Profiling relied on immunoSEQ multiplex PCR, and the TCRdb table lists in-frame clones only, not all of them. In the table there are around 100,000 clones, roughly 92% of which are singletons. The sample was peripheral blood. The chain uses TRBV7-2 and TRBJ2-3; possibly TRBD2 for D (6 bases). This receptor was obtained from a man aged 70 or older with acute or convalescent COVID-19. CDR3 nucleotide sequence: TGTGCCAGCAGTTGGCGGAGGGACACAGATACGCAGTATTTT. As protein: CASSWRRDTDTQYF.